The 3 T cell receptor beta chains below all came from one sample that was sequenced in a study of cytomegalovirus exposure and HLA in healthy donors. 60 Vbeta and 13 Jbeta primers were used in PCR. Repertoires were generated with immunoSEQ multiplex PCR, while TCRdb's copy carries only in-frame clones and drops some. The repertoire includes 150,000 to 200,000 clones, under 80% of them detected once, and around 3% sits in the top ten. Sequencing input: PBMCs. The receptors come from a man in his forties in good health and CMV-seronegative.

Worth noting for this clone: The sample contains more than one DNA sequence encoding this CDR3. This chain uses TRBV2 with TRBJ2-5; TRBD2 agrees at 12 bases. The V gene's germline CDR1 is SNHLY and CDR2 FYNNEI. Trimming took 6 bases from V and 2 from J; bases not matched to a gene: 4. This CDR3 spans 15 amino acids. CDR3 amino acids: CASSALAGGQETQYF. The CDR3 DNA sequence: TGTGCCAGCAGCGCACTAGCGGGGGGACAAGAGACCCAGTACTTC.

The table lists this clone with a count of one. The genes are TRBV4-3 and TRBJ2-1; 9 nucleotides agree with TRBD2. The germline CDR1 and CDR2 sequences are LGHNA and YSLEER. After removal of 1 base from V and 4 bases from J, the junction contained 2 bases not matched to a gene. CDR3 size: 15 residues. CDR3 DNA: TGCGCCAGCAGCCAAGGTGCGGGGGGGTACAATGAGCAGTTCTTC. Protein sequence: CASSQGAGGYNEQFF.

V usage is TRBV30 and J usage is TRBJ1-5, with D unresolved. The CDR3 spans 15 residues. The V gene's germline CDR1 is GTSNPN and CDR2 SVGIG (reference sequence). V was trimmed by 0 bases and J by 5 bases, leaving 14 bases between them. The CDR3 DNA sequence: TGTGCCTGGAGTGTAAAAACGCCAGGTCATCAGCCCCAGCATTTT. Translating it yields CAWSVKTPGHQPQHF. Complete variable domain (other parts from reference TRBV30 and TRBJ1-5): SQTIHQWPATLVQPVGSPLSLECTVEGTSNPNLYWYRQAAGRGLQLLFYSVGIGQISSEVPQNLSASRPQDRQFILSSKKLLLSDSGFYLCAWSVKTPGHQPQHFGDGTRLSIL.